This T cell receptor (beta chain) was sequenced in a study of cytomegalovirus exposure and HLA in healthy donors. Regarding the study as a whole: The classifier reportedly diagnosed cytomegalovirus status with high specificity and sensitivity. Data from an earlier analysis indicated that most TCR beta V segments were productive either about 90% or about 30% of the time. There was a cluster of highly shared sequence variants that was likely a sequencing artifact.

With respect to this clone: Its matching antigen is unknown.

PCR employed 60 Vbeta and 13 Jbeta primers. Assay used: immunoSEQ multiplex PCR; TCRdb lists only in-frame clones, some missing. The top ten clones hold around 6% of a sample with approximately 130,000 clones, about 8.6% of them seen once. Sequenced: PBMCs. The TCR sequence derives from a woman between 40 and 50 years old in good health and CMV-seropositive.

The CDR3: CASSQVEDRGYEQFF. The CDR3 coding sequence is TGCGCCAGCAGCCAAGTAGAGGACAGGGGCTATGAGCAGTTCTTC. The chain uses TRBV4-1 and TRBJ2-1, with 9 nucleotides matching TRBD1. The CDR3 contains 15 residues. From germline, CDR1 is MGHRA and CDR2 YSYEKL. V lost 1 base to trimming and J lost 8 bases; unmatched junction nucleotides: 6.